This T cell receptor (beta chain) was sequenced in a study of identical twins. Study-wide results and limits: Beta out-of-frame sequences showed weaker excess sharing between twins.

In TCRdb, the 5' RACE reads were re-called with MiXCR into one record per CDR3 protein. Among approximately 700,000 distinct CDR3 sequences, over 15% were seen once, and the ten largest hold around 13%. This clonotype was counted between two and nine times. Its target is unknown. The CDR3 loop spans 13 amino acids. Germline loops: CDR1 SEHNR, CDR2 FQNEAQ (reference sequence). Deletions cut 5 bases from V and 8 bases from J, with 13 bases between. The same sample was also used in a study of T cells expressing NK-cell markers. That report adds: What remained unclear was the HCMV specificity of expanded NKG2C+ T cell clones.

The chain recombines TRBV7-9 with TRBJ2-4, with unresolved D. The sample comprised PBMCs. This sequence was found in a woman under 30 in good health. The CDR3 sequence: CASSKDDGHIQYF. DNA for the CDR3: TGTGCCAGCAGCAAAGATGACGGCCACATTCAGTACTTC.